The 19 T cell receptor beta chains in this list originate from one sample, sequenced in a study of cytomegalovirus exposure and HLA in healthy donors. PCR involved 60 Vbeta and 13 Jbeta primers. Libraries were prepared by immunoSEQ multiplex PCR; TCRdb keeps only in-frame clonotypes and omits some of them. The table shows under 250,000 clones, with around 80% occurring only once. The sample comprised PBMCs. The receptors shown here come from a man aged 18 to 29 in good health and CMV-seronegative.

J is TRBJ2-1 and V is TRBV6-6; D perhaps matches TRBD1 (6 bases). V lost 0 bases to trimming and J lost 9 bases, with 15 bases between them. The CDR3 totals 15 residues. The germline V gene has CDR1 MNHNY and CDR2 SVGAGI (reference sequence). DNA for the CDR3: TGTGCCAGCAGTTACTCGGGACAAAAGTTCGGTGAGCAGTTCTTC. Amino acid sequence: CASSYSGQKFGEQFF.

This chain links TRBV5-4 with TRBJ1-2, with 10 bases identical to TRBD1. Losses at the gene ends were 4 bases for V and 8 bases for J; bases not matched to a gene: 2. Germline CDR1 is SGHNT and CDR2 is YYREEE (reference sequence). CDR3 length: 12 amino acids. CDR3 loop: CASSGTGVGYTF. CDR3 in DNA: TGTGCCAGCAGCGGGACAGGGGTGGGCTACACCTTC.

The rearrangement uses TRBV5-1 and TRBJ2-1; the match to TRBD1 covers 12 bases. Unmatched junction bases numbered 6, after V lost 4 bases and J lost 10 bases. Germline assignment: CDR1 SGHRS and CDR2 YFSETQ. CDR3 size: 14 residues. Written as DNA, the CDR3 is TGCGCCAGCAGCCGGGGACAGGGGGCAGGCGAGCAGTTCTTC. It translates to CASSRGQGAGEQFF.

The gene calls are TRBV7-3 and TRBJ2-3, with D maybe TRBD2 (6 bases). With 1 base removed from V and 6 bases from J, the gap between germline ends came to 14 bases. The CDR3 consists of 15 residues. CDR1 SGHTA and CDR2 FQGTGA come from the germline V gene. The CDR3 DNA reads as TGTGCCAGCAGCTTAATGGCGGGGTTAGGCGATACGCAGTATTTT. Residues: CASSLMAGLGDTQYF.

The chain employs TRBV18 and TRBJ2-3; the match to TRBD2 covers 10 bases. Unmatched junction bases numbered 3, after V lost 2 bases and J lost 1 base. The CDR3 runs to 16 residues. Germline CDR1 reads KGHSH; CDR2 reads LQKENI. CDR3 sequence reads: CASSPALAGGTDTQYF. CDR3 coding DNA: TGTGCCAGCTCACCAGCTCTAGCGGGGGGCACAGATACGCAGTATTTT.

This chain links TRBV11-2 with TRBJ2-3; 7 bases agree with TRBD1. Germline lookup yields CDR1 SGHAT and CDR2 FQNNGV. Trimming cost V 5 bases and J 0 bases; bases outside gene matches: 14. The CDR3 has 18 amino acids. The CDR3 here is CASSLTTRTGTSTDTQYF. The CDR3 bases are TGTGCCAGCAGCCTAACTACCCGGACAGGTACTAGCACAGATACGCAGTATTTT.

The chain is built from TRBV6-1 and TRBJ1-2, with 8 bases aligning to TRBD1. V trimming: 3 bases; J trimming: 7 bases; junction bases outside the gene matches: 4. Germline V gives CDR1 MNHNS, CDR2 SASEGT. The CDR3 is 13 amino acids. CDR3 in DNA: TGTGCCAGCAGTGAGGACAGGGCCCGTGGCTACACCTTC. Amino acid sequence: CASSEDRARGYTF.

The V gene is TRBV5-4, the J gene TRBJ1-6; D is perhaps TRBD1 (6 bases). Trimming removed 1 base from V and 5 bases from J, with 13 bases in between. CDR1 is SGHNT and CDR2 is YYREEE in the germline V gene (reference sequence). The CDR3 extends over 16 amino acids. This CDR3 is CASSLFGQNNNSPLHF. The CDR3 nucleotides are TGTGCCAGCAGCTTGTTCGGACAGAACAATAATTCACCCCTCCACTTT. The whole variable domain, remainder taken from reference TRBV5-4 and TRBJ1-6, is ETGVTQSPTHLIKTRGQQVTLRCSSQSGHNTVSWYQQALGQGPQFIFQYYREEENGRGNFPPRFSGLQFPNYSSELNVNALELDDSALYLCASSLFGQNNNSPLHFGNGTRLTVT.

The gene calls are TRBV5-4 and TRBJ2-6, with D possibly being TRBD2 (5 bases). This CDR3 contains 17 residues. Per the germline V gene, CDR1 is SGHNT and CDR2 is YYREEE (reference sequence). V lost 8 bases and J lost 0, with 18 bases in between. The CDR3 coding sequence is TGTGCCAGTCAGAGGGCGGCAACTGTCTCTGGGGCCAACGTCCTGACTTTC. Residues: CASQRAATVSGANVLTF.

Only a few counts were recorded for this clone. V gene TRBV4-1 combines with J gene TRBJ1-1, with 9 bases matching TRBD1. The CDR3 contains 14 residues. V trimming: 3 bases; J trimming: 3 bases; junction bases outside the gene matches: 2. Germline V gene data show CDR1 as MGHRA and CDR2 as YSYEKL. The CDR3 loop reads CASSHRDRDTEAFF. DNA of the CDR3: TGCGCCAGCAGCCATCGGGACAGGGACACTGAAGCTTTCTTT.

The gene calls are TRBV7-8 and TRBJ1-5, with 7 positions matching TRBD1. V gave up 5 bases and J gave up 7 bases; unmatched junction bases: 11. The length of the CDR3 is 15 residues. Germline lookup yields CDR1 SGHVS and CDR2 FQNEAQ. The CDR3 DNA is TGTGCCAGCAGCCCGAGACAGGGTACGGGACAGCCCCAGCATTTT. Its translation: CASSPRQGTGQPQHF.

In nucleotides, the CDR3 is TGTGCCAGCAGCTTAGTGGCGGGAGCTGTGACAGATACGCAGTATTTT. It yields the protein CASSLVAGAVTDTQYF. V usage is TRBV7-9 and J usage is TRBJ2-3, with TRBD2 matching over 7 bases. The ends lost 1 base at V and 3 bases at J; junction bases unmatched: 7. This CDR3 is 16 amino acids long. Germline lookup yields CDR1 SEHNR and CDR2 FQNEAQ (reference sequence). Full variable domain (rest looked up from reference TRBV7-9 and TRBJ2-3): DTGVSQNPRHKITKRGQNVTFRCDPISEHNRLYWYRQTLGQGPEFLTYFQNEAQLEKSRLLSDRFSAERPKGSFSTLEIQRTEQGDSAMYLCASSLVAGAVTDTQYFGPGTRLTVL.

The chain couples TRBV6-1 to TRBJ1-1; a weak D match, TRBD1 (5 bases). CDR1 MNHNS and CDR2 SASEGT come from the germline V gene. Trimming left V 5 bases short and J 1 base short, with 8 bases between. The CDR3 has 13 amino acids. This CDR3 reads CASSHGQNTEAFF. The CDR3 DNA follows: TGTGCCAGCAGTCACGGACAGAACACTGAAGCTTTCTTT.

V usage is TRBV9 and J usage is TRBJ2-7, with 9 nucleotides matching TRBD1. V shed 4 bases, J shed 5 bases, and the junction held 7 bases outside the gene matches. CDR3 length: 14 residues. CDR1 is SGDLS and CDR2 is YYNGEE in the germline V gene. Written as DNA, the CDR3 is TGTGCCAGCAGCTCACAGGGGGCGCGGGACGAGCAGTACTTC. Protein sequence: CASSSQGARDEQYF.

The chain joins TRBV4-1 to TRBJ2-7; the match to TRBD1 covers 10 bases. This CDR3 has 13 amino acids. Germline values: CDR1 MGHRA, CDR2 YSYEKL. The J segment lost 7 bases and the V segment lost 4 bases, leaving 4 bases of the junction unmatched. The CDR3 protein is CASSLLDRGEQYF. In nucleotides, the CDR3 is TGCGCCAGCAGCCTTCTGGACAGGGGGGAGCAGTACTTC.

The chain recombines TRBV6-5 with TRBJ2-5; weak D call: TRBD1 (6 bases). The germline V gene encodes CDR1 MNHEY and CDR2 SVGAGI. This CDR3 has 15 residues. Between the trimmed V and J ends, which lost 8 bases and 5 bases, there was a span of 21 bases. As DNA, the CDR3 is TGTGCCAGCCGGCCAGGGGCAGGGGTTTGGGAGACCCAGTACTTC. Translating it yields CASRPGAGVWETQYF.

Here the CDR3 DNA reads TGTGCCATAGGGAGGACAGGGCGTCCTAATCAGCCCCAGCATTTT. This gives the protein CAIGRTGRPNQPQHF. V gene TRBV19 combines with J gene TRBJ1-5; 8 positions match TRBD1. J was trimmed by 4 bases and V by 10 bases; bases with no gene match: 12. Germline loops: CDR1 LNHDA, CDR2 SQIVND (reference sequence). CDR3 size: 15 residues.

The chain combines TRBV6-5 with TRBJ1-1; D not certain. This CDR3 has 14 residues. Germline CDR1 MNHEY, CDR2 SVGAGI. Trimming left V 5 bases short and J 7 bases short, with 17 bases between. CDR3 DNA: TGTGCCAGCAGTCTCGCCTATTCACGGGATGAAGCTTTCTTT. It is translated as CASSLAYSRDEAFF.

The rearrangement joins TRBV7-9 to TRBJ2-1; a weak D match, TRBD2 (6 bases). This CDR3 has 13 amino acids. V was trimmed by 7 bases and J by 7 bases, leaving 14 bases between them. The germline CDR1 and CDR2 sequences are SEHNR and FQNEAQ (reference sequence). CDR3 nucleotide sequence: TGTGCCAGCATCGACGGGAGAAGGAATGAGCAGTTCTTC. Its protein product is CASIDGRRNEQFF.